The 6 T cell receptor beta chains listed next were all sequenced from one sample in a study of post-analysis software for immune sequencing data. Study-level findings and limits: Elevated frequency relative to controls characterized 4 or 5 TRBV segments in patients, TRBV5-6, TRBV5-1 and TRBV20-1 among them.

Unique molecular identifiers featured in each of the TCR beta cDNA libraries. Via MiXCR, TCRdb re-called the PCR reads, giving one row per CDR3 protein. The table includes 350,000 to 500,000 distinct CDR3 sequences, roughly 38% detected once. Which antigens these TCRs recognize remains unknown. Sequenced material: blood. These receptors came from a girl aged 2 to 10 with multiple sclerosis.

The chain recombines TRBV6-2 or TRBV6-3 with TRBJ2-5; D is possibly TRBD1 (6 bases). This CDR3 has 14 residues. Trimming took off 2 bases at V and 1 base at J, with 8 bases between the two ends. Germline V lookup: CDR1 MNHEY, CDR2 SVGEGT. The CDR3 bases are TGTGCCAGCAGTTACATACAGGGCCAAGAGACCCAGTACTTC. This translates into CASSYIQGQETQYF.

At least ten counts were recorded for this clonotype. The chain combines TRBV12-3 or TRBV12-4 with TRBJ2-7; 7 positions match TRBD1. Germline trimming cut 4 bases from V and 4 bases from J; bases unmatched to any gene: 7. This CDR3 region has 14 residues. For the CDR3, the DNA is TGTGCCAGCAGTTCGAGACAGGGTAATTACGAGCAGTACTTC. This gives the protein CASSSRQGNYEQYF.

This clonotype was seen a handful of times. The chain recombines TRBV18 with TRBJ2-3, with D unresolved. Germline V gene data show CDR1 as KGHSH and CDR2 as LQKENI. V was shortened by 2 bases and J by 4 bases, with 1 base between the two germline ends. The CDR3 consists of 11 residues. Here the CDR3 reads CASSPADTQYF. DNA of the CDR3: TGTGCCAGCTCACCAGCAGATACGCAGTATTTT.

The chain joins TRBV4-1 to TRBJ2-7, with D possibly matching TRBD2 (5 bases). From germline, CDR1 is MGHRA and CDR2 YSYEKL. The CDR3 covers 15 residues. V was shortened by 1 base and J by 12 bases, with 22 bases between the two germline ends. CDR3 loop: CASSQGQMDSTKPYF. CDR3 nucleotides: TGCGCCAGCAGCCAAGGGCAGATGGACTCGACCAAGCCGTACTTC.

The rearrangement joins TRBV4-1 to TRBJ1-5; D remains ambiguous. V shed 3 bases and J shed 1 base, with 13 bases lying between them. There are 16 residues in the CDR3. CDR1 is MGHRA and CDR2 is YSYEKL in the germline V gene. DNA of the CDR3: TGCGCCAGCAGCCATCGAGCTGGTGGCAGCAATCAGCCCCAGCATTTT. It codes for CASSHRAGGSNQPQHF.

This clonotype was counted only a few times. The chain uses TRBV6-1 and TRBJ2-7, with TRBD2 matching 11 bases. Germline assignment: CDR1 MNHNS and CDR2 SASEGT. The CDR3 consists of 17 residues. V was pared by 5 bases and J by 0 bases, with 9 bases of the junction left unmatched. CDR3 loop: CASSPGLADFYSYEQYF. The CDR3 DNA reads TGTGCCAGCAGTCCGGGACTAGCGGACTTCTACTCCTACGAGCAGTACTTC.